The clone carrying this T cell receptor (beta chain) was counted only a few times. The CDR3 contains 16 residues. Trimming left V 8 bases short and J 4 bases short, with 23 bases between. Germline CDR1 reads SEHNR; CDR2 reads FQNEAQ (reference sequence). The data belong to a study of beta chain features in type 1 diabetes. At the level of the study: Cell yields, gender and age were comparable in patients and healthy donors.

All of the isolated RNA was reverse transcribed, so expressed TCRB transcripts were sequenced. Here immunoSEQ multiplex PCR was the method, and the copy in TCRdb shows in-frame clones only, minus some. In the table there are 400,000 to 550,000 clones, 11% of which are singletons. Sequenced input: naive CD4+ T cells from blood. The rearrangement joins TRBV7-9 to TRBJ1-2, with D tentatively TRBD1 (6 bases). The sequence came from a young woman in good health. In DNA, the CDR3 is TGTGCCAGCCGGTCCCCCCACAGGGAGGGGAGCTATGGCTACACCTTC. Translating it yields CASRSPHREGSYGYTF.